This T cell receptor (beta chain) came from a study of T cells in localized non-small cell lung cancer (dated by TCRdb to about 2020). Background for the entire study: Comparing tumors with uninvolved tumor-adjacent lungs, the study looked at the T cell repertoires of about 240 patients with early-stage NSCLC. The cohort was made up of around 220 treatment-naive NSCLC patients whose localized lung tumors had been resected. The mean age of the NSCLC patients was approximately 71 years, with 120 to 150 men and around 99 women.

This clone was seen a single time. The target of this receptor is not known. No qualities accompany the bases; no much larger clone lies one base away. The immunoSEQ Assay was used to sequence TCR beta CDR3 regions from DNA. Processing in the source paper ran as follows. T cell density was computed as TCR beta template counts normalized to usable DNA estimated by amplifying housekeeping genes. Using the preseqR package, richness was estimated by extrapolating to 120,000 templates for tissue samples and 400,000 templates for PBMC samples. Clonality was defined as one minus Pielou's evenness. Differential abundance testing on productive amino-acid clonotypes, with a minimum total count of 5 and an alpha of 0.1, was used to identify tissue-enriched TCRs. Repertoire overlap between compartments was quantified with the Jaccard Index and Morisita Overlap Index. TCR beta CDR3s were clustered by GLIPH together with public tetramer-defined viral CDR3s, and at least three viral sequences plus V-gene enrichment were required for viral motifs. TCRdb provides this immuneACCESS table in a form limited to in-frame rearrangements. Some clones are lacking; in checked studies, under half of them reflect an unresolved V gene, and why the rest are absent is not known. V and J calls plus clone size are reproduced from that table; the DNA served to infer D and trimming. The sample contains nearly 40,000 clones, around 90% of them found a single time. The ten largest account for 3.5% to 4% of the sample.

Study-wide findings and limitations: Of the top 100 tumor clones, a median of 57 were detected in paired uninvolved adjacent lung; under 35 were also among that lung's top 100. Uninvolved tumor-adjacent lung showed the highest T cell clonality, higher than tumor, which suggests more focused antigenic responses in the adjacent lung. Longer overall survival was associated with higher T cell density in blood, whereas shorter survival was associated with higher clonality in adjacent lung. Because of the exploratory design, TCR variables were selected using unadjusted p-values without false-discovery rate correction. Because multi-region sequencing of the tumors was not done, intratumor heterogeneity could not be ruled out.

At diagnosis, peripheral blood, uninvolved tumor-adjacent lung and tumor were collected and were preserved as a mix of fresh-frozen and FFPE material. Blood samples were analyzed as peripheral blood mononuclear cells for TCR repertoire profiling. The CDR3 goes from the cysteine to the phenylalanine over 14 residues. Only the CDR3 portion is preserved as DNA: 42 bases, with reading frame beginning at the first base. From the germline V gene, CDR1 is SGHVS and CDR2 is FNYEAQ. The V end loses 2 bases and the J end loses 6 bases, and a stretch of 11 bases separates them. This receptor was taken from a man between 18 and 55 years old with stage I lung adenocarcinoma. The input for sequencing was peripheral blood, taken before any cancer treatment. The rearrangement joined TRBV7-6 to TRBJ1-5; a confident D gene designation cannot be given. The DNA sequence is as follows: TGTGCCAGCAGCTTACAGCTCAAGGGTCAGCCCCAGCATTTT. The resulting protein is CASSLQLKGQPQHF.